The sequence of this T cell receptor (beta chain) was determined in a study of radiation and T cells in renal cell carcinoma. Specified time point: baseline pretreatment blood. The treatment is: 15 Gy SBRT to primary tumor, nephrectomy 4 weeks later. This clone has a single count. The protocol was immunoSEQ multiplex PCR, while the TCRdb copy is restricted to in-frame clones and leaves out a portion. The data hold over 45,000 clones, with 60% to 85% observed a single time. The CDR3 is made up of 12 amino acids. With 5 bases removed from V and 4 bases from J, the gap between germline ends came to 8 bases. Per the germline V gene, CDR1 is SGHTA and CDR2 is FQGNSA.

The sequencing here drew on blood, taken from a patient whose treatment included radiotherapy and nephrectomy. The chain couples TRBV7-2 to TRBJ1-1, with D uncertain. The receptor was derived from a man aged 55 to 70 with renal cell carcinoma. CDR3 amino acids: CASSDLFTEAFF. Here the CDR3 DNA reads TGTGCCAGCAGCGACCTGTTCACTGAAGCTTTCTTT.